Listed below are T cell receptor beta chains from one sample, sequenced in a study of T-cell reconstitution after alpha-beta-depleted transplantation in children. TCRdb re-called the PCR reads through MiXCR, storing one row per CDR3 protein. Of under 5,000 distinct CDR3 sequences in the sample, around 7% were seen once. The sample consisted of PBMCs, mostly from graft donor cells, taken 60 days after TCRalphabeta/CD19-depleted stem cell transplant. The receptors come from a boy under two years old who had a stem cell transplant for SCID, so the T cells may come from the graft donor. The CDR3 runs from the conserved cysteine through the conserved F or W. Fields, in order: J gene, D gene, clone size, CDR3 length, V gene, CDR3 DNA, CDR3 protein. A D gene is named only where the DNA matches it firmly. A row's size may be missing; if present it is once, few, many or a size class.

j_call: TRBJ1-2
d_call: NA
clone_size: many
cdr3_length: 15
v_call: TRBV5-4
cdr3_nt: TGTGCCAGCAGCTCAGAGTTGGGGTCTAACTATGGCTACACCTTC
cdr3_aa: CASSSELGSNYGYTF

j_call: TRBJ1-5
d_call: NA
clone_size: many
cdr3_length: 15
v_call: TRBV18
cdr3_nt: TGTGCCAGCTCACCCTCGGGGGTTGGCAATCAGCCCCAGCATTTT
cdr3_aa: CASSPSGVGNQPQHF

j_call: TRBJ2-7
d_call: NA
clone_size: once
cdr3_length: 14
v_call: TRBV2
cdr3_nt: TGTGCCAGCAGTGATCCTGGGTACTCCTACGAGCAGTACTTC
cdr3_aa: CASSDPGYSYEQYF

j_call: TRBJ1-4
d_call: NA
clone_size: many
cdr3_length: 15
v_call: TRBV6-5
cdr3_nt: TGTGCCAGCAGTTACGCCGGGACGGGCAATGAAAAACTGTTTTTT
cdr3_aa: CASSYAGTGNEKLFF

j_call: TRBJ1-5
d_call: NA
clone_size: medium-sized
cdr3_length: 14
v_call: TRBV20-1
cdr3_nt: TGCAGTGCTGGGACAACGGCCCCTGATCAGCCCCAGCATTTT
cdr3_aa: CSAGTTAPDQPQHF

j_call: TRBJ1-1
d_call: TRBD1
clone_size: medium-sized
cdr3_length: 13
v_call: TRBV10-3
cdr3_nt: TGTGCCATCAGGACAGGGGGGAACACTGAAGCTTTCTTT
cdr3_aa: CAIRTGGNTEAFF

j_call: TRBJ1-1
d_call: NA
clone_size: medium-sized
cdr3_length: 14
v_call: TRBV4-1
cdr3_nt: TGCGCCAGCAGCCAAGGAGGGTGGGCCACTGAAGCTTTCTTT
cdr3_aa: CASSQGGWATEAFF

j_call: TRBJ2-4
d_call: NA
clone_size: medium-sized
cdr3_length: 16
v_call: TRBV12-3/TRBV12-4
cdr3_nt: TGTGCCAGCAGTTTAGTGTCGGAACTAGCCAAAAACATTCAGTACTTC
cdr3_aa: CASSLVSELAKNIQYF

j_call: TRBJ1-2
d_call: NA
clone_size: many
cdr3_length: 11
v_call: TRBV18
cdr3_nt: TGTGCCAGCTCACCCGGTTATGGCTACACCTTC
cdr3_aa: CASSPGYGYTF

j_call: TRBJ1-5
d_call: TRBD1
clone_size: many
cdr3_length: 12
v_call: TRBV20-1
cdr3_nt: TGCAGTGGGACAGGCCTGAATCAGCCCCAGCATTTT
cdr3_aa: CSGTGLNQPQHF

j_call: TRBJ2-5
d_call: NA
clone_size: medium-sized
cdr3_length: 17
v_call: TRBV6-5
cdr3_nt: TGTGCCAGCAGTTACTCAGGGCAGGGGGGGTCCATAGAGACCCAGTACTTC
cdr3_aa: CASSYSGQGGSIETQYF

j_call: TRBJ2-1
d_call: NA
clone_size: NA
cdr3_length: 17
v_call: TRBV3-1
cdr3_nt: TGTGCCTCCAGCAAGCAGGGCCCGCGGGAATCCTACAATGAGCAGTTCTTC
cdr3_aa: CASSKQGPRESYNEQFF

j_call: TRBJ2-1
d_call: NA
clone_size: medium-sized
cdr3_length: 12
v_call: TRBV7-3
cdr3_nt: TGTGCCAGCAGCTATAAGATTTTAGGGCAGTTCTTC
cdr3_aa: CASSYKILGQFF

j_call: TRBJ2-3
d_call: NA
clone_size: many
cdr3_length: 14
v_call: TRBV5-4
cdr3_nt: TGTGCCAGCAGCCGGGACCCACGCACAGATACGCAGTATTTT
cdr3_aa: CASSRDPRTDTQYF

j_call: TRBJ2-2
d_call: NA
clone_size: NA
cdr3_length: 14
v_call: TRBV4-2
cdr3_nt: TGTGCCAGCAGCCCTGGGCTCCACTCCTGGGAGCTGTTTTTT
cdr3_aa: CASSPGLHSWELFF

j_call: TRBJ1-4
d_call: TRBD1
clone_size: many
cdr3_length: 18
v_call: TRBV28
cdr3_nt: TGTGCCAGCAGCCATAAACCTGGACAGGGGGCAACTAATGAAAAACTGTTTTTT
cdr3_aa: CASSHKPGQGATNEKLFF

j_call: TRBJ2-6
d_call: NA
clone_size: medium-sized
cdr3_length: 19
v_call: TRBV9
cdr3_nt: TGTGCCAGCAGCCCTCACCAAGAGACAGGCGACGCTGGGGCCAACGTCCTGACTTTC
cdr3_aa: CASSPHQETGDAGANVLTF

j_call: TRBJ1-1
d_call: NA
clone_size: many
cdr3_length: 17
v_call: TRBV18
cdr3_nt: TGTGCCAGCTCACCACGACCCAGCCGAGGGCGGGACACTGAAGCTTTCTTT
cdr3_aa: CASSPRPSRGRDTEAFF

j_call: TRBJ1-2
d_call: NA
clone_size: many
cdr3_length: 12
v_call: TRBV6-6
cdr3_nt: TGTGCCAGCAGCCCGGGCCCGCCCCGCTACACCTTC
cdr3_aa: CASSPGPPRYTF

j_call: TRBJ2-5
d_call: TRBD1
clone_size: medium-sized
cdr3_length: 16
v_call: TRBV12-3/TRBV12-4
cdr3_nt: TGTGCCAGCAGTTCCCGTCGGGACAGGGGTCCGGAGACCCAGTACTTC
cdr3_aa: CASSSRRDRGPETQYF

j_call: TRBJ1-4
d_call: TRBD1
clone_size: many
cdr3_length: 16
v_call: TRBV20-1
cdr3_nt: TGCAGTGCTAGACCTACCCCGGACAGGGGTAATGAAAAACTGTTTTTT
cdr3_aa: CSARPTPDRGNEKLFF

j_call: TRBJ1-4
d_call: NA
clone_size: many
cdr3_length: 16
v_call: TRBV18
cdr3_nt: TGTGCCAGCTCACCACCGAGGGGCACAACTAATGAAAAACTGTTTTTT
cdr3_aa: CASSPPRGTTNEKLFF

j_call: TRBJ2-7
d_call: NA
clone_size: medium-sized
cdr3_length: 13
v_call: TRBV6-6
cdr3_nt: TGTGCCAGCAGTTACAAGGCCTCCTACGAGCAGTACTTC
cdr3_aa: CASSYKASYEQYF

j_call: TRBJ2-6
d_call: NA
clone_size: medium-sized
cdr3_length: 14
v_call: TRBV7-9
cdr3_nt: TGTGCCAGCAGCTTGGGAACTGGGGCCAACGTCCTGACTTTC
cdr3_aa: CASSLGTGANVLTF

j_call: TRBJ1-2
d_call: NA
clone_size: medium-sized
cdr3_length: 13
v_call: TRBV7-9
cdr3_nt: TGTGCCAGCAGCTTAATAATCCTTGGTGGCTACACCTTC
cdr3_aa: CASSLIILGGYTF

j_call: TRBJ1-6
d_call: NA
clone_size: medium-sized
cdr3_length: 15
v_call: TRBV4-1
cdr3_nt: TGCGCCAGCAACCCGTGGGGACATCATAATTCACCCCTCCACTTT
cdr3_aa: CASNPWGHHNSPLHF

j_call: TRBJ1-2
d_call: NA
clone_size: many
cdr3_length: 15
v_call: TRBV7-3
cdr3_nt: TGTGCCAGCAGCTTATACCCAGGGGAGAGGTATGGCTACACCTTC
cdr3_aa: CASSLYPGERYGYTF

j_call: TRBJ1-4
d_call: NA
clone_size: medium-sized
cdr3_length: 16
v_call: TRBV5-1
cdr3_nt: TGCGCCAGCAGCTTCCCACCCATCGATCCTAATGAAAAACTGTTTTTT
cdr3_aa: CASSFPPIDPNEKLFF

j_call: TRBJ1-5
d_call: NA
clone_size: medium-sized
cdr3_length: 15
v_call: TRBV5-1
cdr3_nt: TGCGCCAGCAGCTTGGAGGGACGGTATAATCAGCCCCAGCATTTT
cdr3_aa: CASSLEGRYNQPQHF

j_call: TRBJ1-1
d_call: TRBD1
clone_size: medium-sized
cdr3_length: 12
v_call: TRBV20-1
cdr3_nt: TGCAGTGCTAGACAAACAGGGGAGCTTTCTTTCTTT
cdr3_aa: CSARQTGELSFF

j_call: TRBJ2-2
d_call: TRBD2
clone_size: medium-sized
cdr3_length: 20
v_call: TRBV10-1
cdr3_nt: TGCGCCAGCAGTGAGTCTGTCGGAGGTAGCGGGGGTACGAACACCGGGGAGCTGTTTTTT
cdr3_aa: CASSESVGGSGGTNTGELFF

j_call: TRBJ1-2
d_call: NA
clone_size: many
cdr3_length: 13
v_call: TRBV20-1
cdr3_nt: TGCAGTGCTAGAGTTCCCCGCCCCTATGGCTACACCTTC
cdr3_aa: CSARVPRPYGYTF

j_call: TRBJ2-7
d_call: TRBD1
clone_size: many
cdr3_length: 17
v_call: TRBV20-1
cdr3_nt: TGCAGTGCTAGAAAAAGGGGAACCGGGACAGGGTTCCACGAGCAGTACTTC
cdr3_aa: CSARKRGTGTGFHEQYF

j_call: TRBJ2-6
d_call: NA
clone_size: medium-sized
cdr3_length: 13
v_call: TRBV7-9
cdr3_nt: TGTGCCAGCAGGTCGACTGGGGCCAACGTCCTGACTTTC
cdr3_aa: CASRSTGANVLTF

j_call: TRBJ2-7
d_call: NA
clone_size: medium-sized
cdr3_length: 12
v_call: TRBV20-1
cdr3_nt: TGCAGTGCCTTAGAGACGAGGGTCGAGCAGTACTTC
cdr3_aa: CSALETRVEQYF

j_call: TRBJ1-5
d_call: TRBD1
clone_size: many
cdr3_length: 16
v_call: TRBV4-1
cdr3_nt: TGCGCCAGCAGCCACCCGGACAGGGGGGGCAATCAGCCCCAGCATTTT
cdr3_aa: CASSHPDRGGNQPQHF

j_call: TRBJ1-1
d_call: NA
clone_size: medium-sized
cdr3_length: 14
v_call: TRBV12-3/TRBV12-4
cdr3_nt: TGTGCCAGCAGCCGTCGCGGCAGTAACACTGAAGCTTTCTTT
cdr3_aa: CASSRRGSNTEAFF

j_call: TRBJ1-6
d_call: NA
clone_size: medium-sized
cdr3_length: 9
v_call: TRBV28
cdr3_nt: TGTGCCAGCAGACCACCCCTCCACTTT
cdr3_aa: CASRPPLHF

j_call: TRBJ1-1
d_call: NA
clone_size: many
cdr3_length: 13
v_call: TRBV11-3
cdr3_nt: TGTGCCAGCAGCTTAGATACGGACACTGAAGCTTTCTTT
cdr3_aa: CASSLDTDTEAFF

j_call: TRBJ1-2
d_call: NA
clone_size: many
cdr3_length: 12
v_call: TRBV9
cdr3_nt: TGTGCCAGCAGCGCTAGAAGCTATGGCTACACCTTC
cdr3_aa: CASSARSYGYTF

j_call: TRBJ1-4
d_call: TRBD1
clone_size: many
cdr3_length: 15
v_call: TRBV7-9
cdr3_nt: TGTGCCAGCAGCCCCCGGGACAGGGAGGGCGAAAAACTGTTTTTT
cdr3_aa: CASSPRDREGEKLFF

j_call: TRBJ1-5
d_call: NA
clone_size: medium-sized
cdr3_length: 17
v_call: TRBV18
cdr3_nt: TGTGCCAGCTCACCACCTTGTCAGGGCTGCCCTAATCAGCCCCAGCATTTT
cdr3_aa: CASSPPCQGCPNQPQHF

j_call: TRBJ1-5
d_call: NA
clone_size: many
cdr3_length: 16
v_call: TRBV4-2
cdr3_nt: TGTGCCAGCAGCCAAGAGGCACGGATCCGAAATCAGCCCCAGCATTTT
cdr3_aa: CASSQEARIRNQPQHF

j_call: TRBJ1-5
d_call: NA
clone_size: many
cdr3_length: 14
v_call: TRBV10-1
cdr3_nt: TGCGCCAGCAGTGACTCCCAGGGGAGGCAGCCCCAGCATTTT
cdr3_aa: CASSDSQGRQPQHF

j_call: TRBJ2-1
d_call: TRBD1
clone_size: many
cdr3_length: 19
v_call: TRBV18
cdr3_nt: TGTGCCAGCTCCCCCGGGACAGGGATTTGGGGCGTTCTCTCTAATGAGCAGTTCTTC
cdr3_aa: CASSPGTGIWGVLSNEQFF

j_call: TRBJ1-6
d_call: NA
clone_size: many
cdr3_length: 15
v_call: TRBV25-1
cdr3_nt: TGTGCCAGCAGTGAGTCAGGGGCGGCACATTCACCCCTCCACTTT
cdr3_aa: CASSESGAAHSPLHF

j_call: TRBJ1-2
d_call: TRBD1
clone_size: many
cdr3_length: 16
v_call: TRBV4-2
cdr3_nt: TGTGCCAGCAGCCATGGACAGGGTGTTCCTTCTTATGGCTACACCTTC
cdr3_aa: CASSHGQGVPSYGYTF

j_call: TRBJ2-4
d_call: NA
clone_size: medium-sized
cdr3_length: 16
v_call: TRBV5-5
cdr3_nt: TGTGCCAGCAGCATGGGGGCAGCAAATACCAAAAACATTCAGTACTTC
cdr3_aa: CASSMGAANTKNIQYF

j_call: TRBJ2-5
d_call: NA
clone_size: medium-sized
cdr3_length: 12
v_call: TRBV2
cdr3_nt: TGTGCCAGCCGACGGAGAGCAGAGACCCAGTACTTC
cdr3_aa: CASRRRAETQYF

j_call: TRBJ1-5
d_call: NA
clone_size: many
cdr3_length: 14
v_call: TRBV19
cdr3_nt: TGTGCCAGTAATTCCCGGGGGATCAATCAGCCCCAGCATTTT
cdr3_aa: CASNSRGINQPQHF

j_call: TRBJ1-5
d_call: NA
clone_size: medium-sized
cdr3_length: 15
v_call: TRBV5-1
cdr3_nt: TGCGCCAGCAGCTTGTTGGGTAGCAGCAATCAGCCCCAGCATTTT
cdr3_aa: CASSLLGSSNQPQHF

j_call: TRBJ2-1
d_call: NA
clone_size: NA
cdr3_length: 13
v_call: TRBV6-8
cdr3_nt: TGTGCCAGCAAGAACGGGTTCTACAATGAGCAGTTCTTC
cdr3_aa: CASKNGFYNEQFF

j_call: TRBJ1-5
d_call: NA
clone_size: many
cdr3_length: 15
v_call: TRBV20-1
cdr3_nt: TGCAGTGCTAGAGAGACGGGCTTTTGCAATCAGCCCCAGCATTTT
cdr3_aa: CSARETGFCNQPQHF